This T cell receptor (beta chain) was identified in a study of blood T cell repertoires in COVID-19. Study-level information: COVID-19 samples collected from the United States, Italy and Spain covered acute and convalescent phases. The analysed material was cDNA or gDNA that came from T cells, B-cell-depleted T cells, or PBMCs.

Germline V gene sequence: CDR1 ENHRY, CDR2 SYGVKD. Trimming cost V 6 bases and J 8 bases; bases outside gene matches: 7. This CDR3 region has 14 residues. In the original processing: For nucleated cells, counts were estimated from reference gene primer amplification. TCRdb's table, derived via immunoSEQ multiplex PCR, lists solely in-frame clones and lacks some. The V and J calls and clone size come from that table; D and trimming were worked out from the DNA. The data contain about 220,000 clones, around 80% of them singletons. The sample comprised peripheral blood. The receptor's source is a man between 45 and 60 years old with active or convalescent COVID-19. The V gene is TRBV10-3, the J gene TRBJ1-6; 7 bases are shared with TRBD1. CDR3 bases: TGTGCCATCAGACGGACAGGTCGGGATTCACCCCTCCACTTT. Protein product: CAIRRTGRDSPLHF.